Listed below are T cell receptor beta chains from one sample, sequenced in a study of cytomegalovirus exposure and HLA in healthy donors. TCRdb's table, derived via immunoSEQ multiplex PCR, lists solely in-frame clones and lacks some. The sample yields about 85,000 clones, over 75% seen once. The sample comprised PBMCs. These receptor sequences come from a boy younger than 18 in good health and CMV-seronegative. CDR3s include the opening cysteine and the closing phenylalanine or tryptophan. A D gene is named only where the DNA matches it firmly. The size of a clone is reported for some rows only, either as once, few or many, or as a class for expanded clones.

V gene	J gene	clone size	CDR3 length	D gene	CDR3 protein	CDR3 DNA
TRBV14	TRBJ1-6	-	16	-	CASSARGGASNSPLHF	TGTGCCAGCAGCGCGAGGGGGGGGGCGAGTAATTCACCCCTCCACTTT
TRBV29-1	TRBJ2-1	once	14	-	CSVTIWSSYNEQFF	TGCAGCGTTACCATTTGGAGCTCCTACAATGAGCAGTTCTTC
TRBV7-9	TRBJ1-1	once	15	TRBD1	CASSPWTGVNTEAFF	TGTGCCAGCAGCCCCTGGACAGGGGTGAACACTGAAGCTTTCTTT
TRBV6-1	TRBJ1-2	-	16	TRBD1	CASSEGGDRRSYGYTF	TGTGCCAGCAGTGAAGGAGGGGACAGGAGGAGCTATGGCTACACCTTC
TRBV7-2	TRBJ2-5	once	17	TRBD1	CASSLAGTGLYQETQYF	TGTGCCAGCAGCTTAGCGGGGACAGGCCTGTATCAAGAGACCCAGTACTTC
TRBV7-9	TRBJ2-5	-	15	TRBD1	CASSPGGEGWETQYF	TGTGCCAGCAGCCCAGGGGGCGAGGGGTGGGAGACCCAGTACTTC
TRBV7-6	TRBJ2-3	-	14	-	CASSLAIKPDTQYF	TGTGCCAGCAGCTTAGCGATCAAGCCAGATACGCAGTATTTT
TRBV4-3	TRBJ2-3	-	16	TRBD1	CASSQDRDRAPDTQYF	TGCGCCAGCAGCCAAGATCGGGACAGGGCCCCAGATACGCAGTATTTT
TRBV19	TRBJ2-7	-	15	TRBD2	CASSPRDPGRYEQYF	TGTGCCAGTAGTCCGCGGGACCCCGGGAGGTACGAGCAGTACTTC
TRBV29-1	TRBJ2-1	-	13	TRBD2	CSVTSGSYNEQFF	TGCAGCGTTACTAGCGGGAGCTACAATGAGCAGTTCTTC
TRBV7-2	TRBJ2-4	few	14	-	CASSYEGGKNIQYF	TGTGCCAGCAGCTATGAGGGAGGCAAAAACATTCAGTACTTC
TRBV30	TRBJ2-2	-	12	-	CAWSTGSGELFF	TGTGCCTGGAGTACGGGTTCCGGGGAGCTGTTTTTT
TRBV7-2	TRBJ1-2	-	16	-	CASSSSGRDWNYGYTF	TGTGCCAGCAGCTCCTCAGGACGGGATTGGAACTATGGCTACACCTTC
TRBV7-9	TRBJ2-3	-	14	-	CASSPLTSPYTQYF	TGTGCCAGCAGTCCCTTGACTAGTCCCTATACGCAGTATTTT
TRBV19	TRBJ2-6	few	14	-	CASSMGHGANVLTF	TGTGCCAGTAGTATGGGGCACGGGGCCAACGTCCTGACTTTC
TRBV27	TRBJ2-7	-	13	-	CASSLSRGNEQYF	TGTGCCAGCAGTTTATCCAGGGGCAACGAGCAGTACTTC
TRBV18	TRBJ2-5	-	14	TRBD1	CASSPRHRDRPRYF	TGTGCCAGCTCACCACGTCATAGGGACAGGCCTCGGTACTTC
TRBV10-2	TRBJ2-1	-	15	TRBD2	CASILSGSSYNEQFF	TGCGCCAGCATCCTCAGCGGGAGCTCCTACAATGAGCAGTTCTTC
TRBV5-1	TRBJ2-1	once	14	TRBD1	CASSTGVTGDEQFF	TGCGCCAGCAGCACTGGCGTTACAGGGGATGAGCAGTTCTTC
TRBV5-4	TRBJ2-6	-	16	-	CASSLVEGAGANVLTF	TGTGCCAGCAGCTTGGTAGAGGGGGCTGGGGCCAACGTCCTGACTTTC
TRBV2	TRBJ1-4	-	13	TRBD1	CASHTGGEEKLFF	TGTGCCAGCCACACAGGGGGCGAGGAAAAACTGTTTTTT
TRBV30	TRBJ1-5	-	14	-	CAWSGAVTDQPQHF	TGTGCCTGGAGTGGTGCAGTGACTGATCAGCCCCAGCATTTT
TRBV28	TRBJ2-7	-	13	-	CASNLSKHREQYF	TGTGCCAGCAATTTAAGTAAGCATCGCGAGCAGTACTTC
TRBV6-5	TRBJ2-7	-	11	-	CATRENYEQYF	TGTGCCACGCGTGAGAACTACGAGCAGTACTTC
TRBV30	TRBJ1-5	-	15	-	CAWSAGQLPNQPQHF	TGTGCCTGGAGTGCAGGACAGCTACCCAATCAGCCCCAGCATTTT
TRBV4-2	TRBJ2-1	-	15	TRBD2	CASSHGTGLAGGEFF	TGTGCCAGCAGCCACGGAACGGGACTAGCGGGAGGGGAGTTCTTC
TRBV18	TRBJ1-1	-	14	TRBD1	CASSPRDRQTEAFF	TGTGCCAGCTCCCCTAGGGACAGACAAACTGAAGCTTTCTTT
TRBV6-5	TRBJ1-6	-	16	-	CASSYPSGSYNSPLHF	TGTGCCAGCAGTTACCCCTCGGGCTCCTATAATTCACCCCTCCACTTT
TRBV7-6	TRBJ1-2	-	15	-	CASSPYERAGYGYTF	TGTGCCAGCAGCCCCTATGAGCGGGCGGGGTATGGCTACACCTTC
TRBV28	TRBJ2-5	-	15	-	CASSFQGLRQETQYF	TGTGCCAGCAGTTTTCAGGGGCTACGGCAAGAGACCCAGTACTTC
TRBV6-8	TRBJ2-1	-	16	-	CASNQAGLAAYNEQFF	TGTGCCAGCAATCAGGCCGGGCTAGCCGCCTACAATGAGCAGTTCTTC
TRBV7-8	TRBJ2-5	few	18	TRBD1	CASSSPGGQGWEAETQYF	TGTGCCAGCAGCTCACCCGGGGGACAGGGGTGGGAGGCAGAGACCCAGTACTTC
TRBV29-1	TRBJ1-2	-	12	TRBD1	CSVEQGARGYTF	TGCAGCGTTGAGCAGGGGGCGCGCGGCTACACCTTC
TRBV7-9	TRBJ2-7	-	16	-	CASSLTGLGSGYEQYF	TGTGCCAGCAGCTTAACCGGGCTAGGGAGTGGATACGAGCAGTACTTC
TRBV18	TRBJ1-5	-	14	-	CASSPQGERVAQHF	TGTGCCAGCTCACCACAGGGGGAAAGAGTTGCCCAGCATTTT
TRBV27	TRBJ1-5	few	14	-	CASSLGGSNQPQHF	TGTGCCAGCAGTTTAGGGGGGAGCAATCAGCCCCAGCATTTT
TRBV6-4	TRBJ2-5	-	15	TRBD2	CASSEFSGGQETQYF	TGTGCCAGCAGTGAATTCAGCGGGGGACAAGAGACCCAGTACTTC
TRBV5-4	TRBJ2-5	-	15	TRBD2	CASSKGLAGTETQYF	TGTGCCAGCAGCAAGGGACTAGCGGGGACCGAGACCCAGTACTTC
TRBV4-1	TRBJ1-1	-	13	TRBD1	CASSQVGTGEAFF	TGCGCCAGCAGCCAAGTAGGGACAGGTGAAGCTTTCTTT
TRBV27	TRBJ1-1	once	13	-	CASSFSGNTEAFF	TGTGCCAGCAGTTTTAGCGGGAACACTGAAGCTTTCTTT
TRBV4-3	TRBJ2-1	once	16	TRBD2	CASSQALAGVRNEQFF	TGCGCCAGCAGCCAAGCTCTAGCGGGAGTACGGAATGAGCAGTTCTTC
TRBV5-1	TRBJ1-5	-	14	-	CASSDRTAQAPQHF	TGCGCCAGCAGTGACAGAACAGCCCAGGCGCCCCAGCATTTT